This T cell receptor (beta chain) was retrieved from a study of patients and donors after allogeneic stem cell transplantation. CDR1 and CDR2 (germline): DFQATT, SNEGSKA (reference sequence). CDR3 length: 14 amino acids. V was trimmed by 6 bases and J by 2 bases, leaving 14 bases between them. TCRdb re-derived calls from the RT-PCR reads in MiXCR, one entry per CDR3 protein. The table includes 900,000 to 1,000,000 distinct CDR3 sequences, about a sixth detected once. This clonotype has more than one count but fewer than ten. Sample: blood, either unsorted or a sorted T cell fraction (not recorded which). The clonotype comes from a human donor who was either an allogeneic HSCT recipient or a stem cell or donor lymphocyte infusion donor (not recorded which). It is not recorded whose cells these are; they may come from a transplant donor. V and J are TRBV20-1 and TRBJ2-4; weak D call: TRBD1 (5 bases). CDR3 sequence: CSAPEVGPKNIQYF. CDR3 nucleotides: TGCAGTGCCCCCGAAGTGGGGCCCAAAAACATTCAGTACTTC.